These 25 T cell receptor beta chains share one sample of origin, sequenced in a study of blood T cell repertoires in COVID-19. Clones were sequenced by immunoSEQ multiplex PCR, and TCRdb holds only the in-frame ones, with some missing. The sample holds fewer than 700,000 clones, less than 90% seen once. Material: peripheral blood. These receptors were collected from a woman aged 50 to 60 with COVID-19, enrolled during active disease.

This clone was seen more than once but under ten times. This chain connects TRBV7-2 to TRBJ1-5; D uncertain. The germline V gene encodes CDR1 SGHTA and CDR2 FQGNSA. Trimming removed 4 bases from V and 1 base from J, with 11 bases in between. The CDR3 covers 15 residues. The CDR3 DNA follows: TGTGCCAGCAGCTCCGCGCCCTCCAGCAATCAGCCCCAGCATTTT. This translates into CASSSAPSSNQPQHF.

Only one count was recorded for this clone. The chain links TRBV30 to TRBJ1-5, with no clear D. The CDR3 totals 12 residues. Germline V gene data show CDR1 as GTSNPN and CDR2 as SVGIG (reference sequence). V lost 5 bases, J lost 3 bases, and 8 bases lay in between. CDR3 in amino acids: CAWSQPNQPQHF. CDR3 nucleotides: TGTGCCTGGTCACAGCCCAATCAGCCCCAGCATTTT.

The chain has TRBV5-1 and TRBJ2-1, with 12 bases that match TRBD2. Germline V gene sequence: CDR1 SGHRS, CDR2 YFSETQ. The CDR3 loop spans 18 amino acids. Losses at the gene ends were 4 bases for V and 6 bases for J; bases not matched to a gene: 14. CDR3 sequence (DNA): TGCGCCAGCAGCCTAGCGCCACAGACTAGCGGGGGCCTCAATGAGCAGTTCTTC. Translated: CASSLAPQTSGGLNEQFF. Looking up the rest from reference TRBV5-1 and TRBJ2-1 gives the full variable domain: KAGVTQTPRYLIKTRGQQVTLSCSPISGHRSVSWYQQTPGQGLQFLFEYFSETQRNKGNFPGRFSGRQFSNSRSEMNVSTLELGDSALYLCASSLAPQTSGGLNEQFFGPGTRLTVL.

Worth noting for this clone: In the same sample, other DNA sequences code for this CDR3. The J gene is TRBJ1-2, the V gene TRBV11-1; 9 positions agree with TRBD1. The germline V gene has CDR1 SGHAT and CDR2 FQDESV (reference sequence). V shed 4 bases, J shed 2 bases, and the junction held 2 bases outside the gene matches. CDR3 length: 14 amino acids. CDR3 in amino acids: CASSSDRGNYGYTF. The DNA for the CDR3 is TGTGCCAGCAGCTCGGACAGGGGCAACTATGGCTACACCTTC. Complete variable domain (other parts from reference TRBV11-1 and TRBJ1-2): EAEVAQSPRYKITEKSQAVAFWCDPISGHATLYWYRQILGQGPELLVQFQDESVVDDSQLPKDRFSAERLKGVDSTLKIQPAELGDSAMYLCASSSDRGNYGYTFGSGTRLTVV.

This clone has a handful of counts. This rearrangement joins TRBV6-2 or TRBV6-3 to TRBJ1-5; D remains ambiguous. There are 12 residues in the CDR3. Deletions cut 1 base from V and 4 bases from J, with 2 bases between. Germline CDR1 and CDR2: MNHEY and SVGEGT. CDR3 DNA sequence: TGTGCCAGCAGTTACTTAAATCAGCCCCAGCATTTT. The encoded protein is CASSYLNQPQHF.

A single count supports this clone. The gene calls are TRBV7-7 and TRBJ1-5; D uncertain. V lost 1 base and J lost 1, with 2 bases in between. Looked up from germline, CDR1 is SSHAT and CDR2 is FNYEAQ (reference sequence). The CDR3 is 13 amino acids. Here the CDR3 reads CASSLVSNQPQHF. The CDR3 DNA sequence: TGTGCCAGCAGCTTAGTAAGCAATCAGCCCCAGCATTTT.

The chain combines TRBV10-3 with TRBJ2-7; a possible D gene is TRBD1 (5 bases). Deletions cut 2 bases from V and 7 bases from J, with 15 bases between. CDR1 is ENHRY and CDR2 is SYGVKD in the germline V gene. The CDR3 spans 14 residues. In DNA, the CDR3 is TGTGCCATCAGTGAGGCACCCAGCAAGGGGGAGCAGTACTTC. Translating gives CAISEAPSKGEQYF.

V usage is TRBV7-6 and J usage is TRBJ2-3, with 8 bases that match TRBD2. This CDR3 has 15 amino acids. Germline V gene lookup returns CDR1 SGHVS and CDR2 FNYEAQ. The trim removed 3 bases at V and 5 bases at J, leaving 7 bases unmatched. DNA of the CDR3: TGTGCCAGCAGCTTGTTGACTAGCGTGGGAGATACGCAGTATTTT. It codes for CASSLLTSVGDTQYF.

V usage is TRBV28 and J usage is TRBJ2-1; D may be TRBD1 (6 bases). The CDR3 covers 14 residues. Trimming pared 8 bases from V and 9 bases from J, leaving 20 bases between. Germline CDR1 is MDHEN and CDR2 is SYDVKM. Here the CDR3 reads CASPHGGPRSEQFF. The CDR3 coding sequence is TGTGCCAGCCCCCATGGGGGCCCTCGAAGTGAGCAGTTCTTC.

DNA of the CDR3: TGTGCCAGCAGTTCTAGCCGGGACAGGGAGGCCTACGAGCAGTACTTC. This translates into CASSSSRDREAYEQYF. The chain carries TRBV6-5 and TRBJ2-7, with 9 bases matching TRBD1. Germline V gene lookup returns CDR1 MNHEY and CDR2 SVGAGI. The junction had 9 bases not matched to a gene; V was cut back by 4 bases and J by 2 bases. The CDR3 consists of 16 residues.

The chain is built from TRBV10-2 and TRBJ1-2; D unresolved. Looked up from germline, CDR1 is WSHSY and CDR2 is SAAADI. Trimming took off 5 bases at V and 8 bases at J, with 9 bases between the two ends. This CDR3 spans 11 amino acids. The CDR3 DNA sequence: TGCGCCAGCAGTCCCGGGTTGGGCTACACCTTC. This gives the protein CASSPGLGYTF.

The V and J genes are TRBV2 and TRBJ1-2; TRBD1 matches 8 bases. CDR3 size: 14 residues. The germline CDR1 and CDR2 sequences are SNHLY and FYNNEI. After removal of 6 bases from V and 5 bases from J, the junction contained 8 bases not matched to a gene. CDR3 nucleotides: TGTGCCAGCAGGGGGACAGGTGGGCTATATGGCTACACCTTC. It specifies CASRGTGGLYGYTF.

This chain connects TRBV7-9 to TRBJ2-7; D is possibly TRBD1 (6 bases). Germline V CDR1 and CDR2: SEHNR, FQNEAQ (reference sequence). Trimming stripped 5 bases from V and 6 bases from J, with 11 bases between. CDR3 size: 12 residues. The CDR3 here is CASSPTGFEQYF. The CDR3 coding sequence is TGTGCCAGCAGCCCCACAGGGTTCGAGCAGTACTTC.

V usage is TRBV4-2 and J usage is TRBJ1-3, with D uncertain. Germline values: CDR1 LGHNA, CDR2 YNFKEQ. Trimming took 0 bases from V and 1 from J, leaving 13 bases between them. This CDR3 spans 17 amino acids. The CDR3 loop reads CASSQDGGGLSGNTIYF. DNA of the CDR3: TGTGCCAGCAGCCAAGATGGAGGTGGACTATCTGGAAACACCATATATTTT.

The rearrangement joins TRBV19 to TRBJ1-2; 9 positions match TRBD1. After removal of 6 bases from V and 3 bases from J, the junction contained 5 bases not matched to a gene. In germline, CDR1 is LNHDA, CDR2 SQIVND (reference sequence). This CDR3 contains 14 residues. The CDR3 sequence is CASSPGQGHYGYTF. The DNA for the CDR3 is TGTGCCAGTAGCCCGGGACAGGGACACTATGGCTACACCTTC.

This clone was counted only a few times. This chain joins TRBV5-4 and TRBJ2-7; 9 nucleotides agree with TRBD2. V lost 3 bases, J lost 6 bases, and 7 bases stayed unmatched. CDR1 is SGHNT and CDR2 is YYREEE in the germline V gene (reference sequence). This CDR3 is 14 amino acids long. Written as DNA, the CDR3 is TGTGCCAGCAGCTCGGGGACTAGCAGCTCCGAGCAGTACTTC. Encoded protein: CASSSGTSSSEQYF.

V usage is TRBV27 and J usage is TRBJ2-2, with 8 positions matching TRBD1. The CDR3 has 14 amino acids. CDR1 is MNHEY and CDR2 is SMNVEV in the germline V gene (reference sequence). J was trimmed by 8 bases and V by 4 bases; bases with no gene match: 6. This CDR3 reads CASSSRTGKGELFF. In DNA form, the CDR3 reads TGTGCCAGCAGTTCGCGGACAGGGAAGGGGGAGCTGTTTTTT.

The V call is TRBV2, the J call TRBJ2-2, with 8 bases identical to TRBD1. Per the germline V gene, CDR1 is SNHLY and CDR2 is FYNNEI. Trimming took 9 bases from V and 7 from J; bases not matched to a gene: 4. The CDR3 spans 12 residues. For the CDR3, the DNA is TGTGCCAGACTGACAGGGGACGGGGAGCTGTTTTTT. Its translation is CARLTGDGELFF. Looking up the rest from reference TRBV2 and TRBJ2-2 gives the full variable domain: EPEVTQTPSHQVTQMGQEVILRCVPISNHLYFYWYRQILGQKVEFLVSFYNNEISEKSEIFDDQFSVERPDGSNFTLKIRSTKLEDSAMYFCARLTGDGELFFGEGSRLTVL.

This CDR3 is CASSLQGPTEAFF. In nucleotides, the CDR3 is TGTGCCAGCAGCTTGCAGGGGCCCACTGAAGCTTTCTTT. This rearrangement joins TRBV5-8 to TRBJ1-1, with D possibly matching TRBD1 (6 bases). The CDR3 extends over 13 amino acids. V was pared by 1 base and J by 4 bases, with 8 bases between. The germline gives CDR1 SGHTS, CDR2 YDEGEE. Drawing the rest from reference TRBV5-8 and TRBJ1-1, the complete variable domain is EAGVTQSPTHLIKTRGQQATLRCSPISGHTSVYWYQQALGLGLQFLLWYDEGEERNRGNFPPRFSGRQFPNYSSELNVNALELEDSALYLCASSLQGPTEAFFGQGTRLTVV.

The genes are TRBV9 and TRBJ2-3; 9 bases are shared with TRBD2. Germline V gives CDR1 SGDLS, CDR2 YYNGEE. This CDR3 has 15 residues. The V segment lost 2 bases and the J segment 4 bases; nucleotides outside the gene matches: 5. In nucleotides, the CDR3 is TGTGCCAGCAGCGTCAGGAGCGGGGGGCCAGATACGCAGTATTTT. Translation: CASSVRSGGPDTQYF.

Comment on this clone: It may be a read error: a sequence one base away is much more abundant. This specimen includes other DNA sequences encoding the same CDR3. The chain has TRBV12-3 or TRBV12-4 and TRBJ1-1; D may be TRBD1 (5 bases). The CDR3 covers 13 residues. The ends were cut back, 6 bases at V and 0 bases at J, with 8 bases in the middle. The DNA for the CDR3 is TGTGCCAGCAGCTTACAGGTGAACACTGAAGCTTTCTTT. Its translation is CASSLQVNTEAFF.

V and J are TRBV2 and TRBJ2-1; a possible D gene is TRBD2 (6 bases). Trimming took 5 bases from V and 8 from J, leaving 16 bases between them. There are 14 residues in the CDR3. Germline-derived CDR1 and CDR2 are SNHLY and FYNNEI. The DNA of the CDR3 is TGTGCCAGCAGTCGGGACTCCGAGGTCGATGAGCAGTTCTTC. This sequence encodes CASSRDSEVDEQFF. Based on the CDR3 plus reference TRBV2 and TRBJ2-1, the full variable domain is EPEVTQTPSHQVTQMGQEVILRCVPISNHLYFYWYRQILGQKVEFLVSFYNNEISEKSEIFDDQFSVERPDGSNFTLKIRSTKLEDSAMYFCASSRDSEVDEQFFGPGTRLTVL.

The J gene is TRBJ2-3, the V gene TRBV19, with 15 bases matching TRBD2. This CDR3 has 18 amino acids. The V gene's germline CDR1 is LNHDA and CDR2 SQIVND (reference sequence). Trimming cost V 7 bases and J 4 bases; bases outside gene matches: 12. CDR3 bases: TGTGCCAGTACTGGACTAGCGGGGGGGCCAAATTTTGCAGATACGCAGTATTTT. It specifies CASTGLAGGPNFADTQYF.

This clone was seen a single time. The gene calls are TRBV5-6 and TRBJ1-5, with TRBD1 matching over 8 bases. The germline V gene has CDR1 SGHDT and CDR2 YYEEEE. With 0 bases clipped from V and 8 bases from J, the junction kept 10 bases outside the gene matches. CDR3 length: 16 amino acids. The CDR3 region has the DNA TGTGCCAGCAGCTTGGGGACAGGGTCAATTCGGGAGCCCCAGCATTTT. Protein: CASSLGTGSIREPQHF.

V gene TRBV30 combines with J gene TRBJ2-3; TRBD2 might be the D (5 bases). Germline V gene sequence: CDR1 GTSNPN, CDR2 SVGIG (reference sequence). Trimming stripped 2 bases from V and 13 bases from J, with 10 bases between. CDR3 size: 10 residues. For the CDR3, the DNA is TGTGCCTGGAGTATGGAGGTTAAGTATTTT. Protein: CAWSMEVKYF.